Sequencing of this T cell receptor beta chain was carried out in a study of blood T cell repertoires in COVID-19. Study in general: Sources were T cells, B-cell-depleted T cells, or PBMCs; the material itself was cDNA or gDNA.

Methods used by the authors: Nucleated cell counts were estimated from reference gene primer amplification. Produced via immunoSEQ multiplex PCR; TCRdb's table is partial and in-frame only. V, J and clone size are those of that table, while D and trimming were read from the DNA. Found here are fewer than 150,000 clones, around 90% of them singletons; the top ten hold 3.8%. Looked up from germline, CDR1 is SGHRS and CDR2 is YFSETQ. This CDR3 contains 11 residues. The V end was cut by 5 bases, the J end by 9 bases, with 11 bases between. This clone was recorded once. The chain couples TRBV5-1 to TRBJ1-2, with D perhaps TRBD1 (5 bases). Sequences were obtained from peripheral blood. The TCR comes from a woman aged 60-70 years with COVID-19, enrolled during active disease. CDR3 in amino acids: CASSFQGSYTF. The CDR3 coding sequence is TGCGCCAGCAGTTTTCAGGGTAGCTACACCTTC.